This T cell receptor (beta chain) originates from a study of T cells in Graves' hyperthyroidism and ophthalmopathy (dated by TCRdb to the late 2010s). Some background on the complete study: Peripheral blood was sampled at the time of initial diagnosis, prior to any treatment. In more than five Graves' hyperthyroidism patients, the study also compared T-cell repertoires from thyroid tissue with T-cell repertoires from blood. Prospective prediction of ophthalmopathy was tested in an independent validation cohort consisting of 18 to 20 hyperthyroidism patients and more than 15 patients who later progressed to ophthalmopathy. The 75 to 100 discovery patients were randomly split 7:3 into training and test sets. To identify distinguishing TCR V-J signatures, a discovery cohort of around 98 patients was used, comprising fewer than 45 with Graves' ophthalmopathy and some 57 with stable Graves' hyperthyroidism. TCR Vbeta CDR3 sequencing of 130 to 150 peripheral blood samples (roughly 41 ophthalmopathy, about 75 hyperthyroidism and about 17 progressor patients) is reported in the paper. Once sampling was done, hyperthyroidism patients were given methimazole at a starting dose of 30 mg daily, whereas ophthalmopathy patients were given high-dose intravenous methylprednisolone. General conclusions and limits of the study: Most expanded thyroid clonotypes (frequency above 0.001) were also found in blood, which suggests that blood repertoires may mirror thyroid immune responses. A 13 V-J signature model separated ophthalmopathy from stable hyperthyroidism, with approximately 86% sensitivity and 81.08% specificity in cross-validation and 80%/75% in testing. Sample size was not statistically predetermined, and investigators were not blinded to group allocation. During validation, the model predicted progression to ophthalmopathy a median of roughly six months ahead of onset, with around 71% sensitivity and about 72% specificity.

This clonotype showed up many times. Its antigen remains unidentified. Base qualities are not provided; no much larger clone lies one nucleotide away. The TCR beta CDR3 regions were amplified from RNA transcripts. The first round of RT-PCR for the TCR CDR3 was performed with the HTBI primer set and the Qiagen OneStep RT-PCR kit. A second multiplex PCR round built the libraries, followed by size selection and purification. The libraries were sequenced on an Illumina HiSeq2000 using paired-end 100 bp reads. As for the authors' bioinformatics: SOAPnuke was used to process the raw data, removing reads that contained adapters or uncalled bases, had a mean Phred below 15, or lacked an exact match to the constant primer or identifier. COPE v1.2.5 was used to merge high-quality paired reads, and clonotypes were defined as unique nucleotide sequences. Clonotypes were aligned to IMGT TRBV, TRBD and TRBJ reference segments using MiTCR v1.1. Only V-J combinations with frequency above 0.0001, covering about 99% of repertoires, were analysed. The TCS score was defined as F50 (clonal expansion) divided by E x V (chaos), with BLOSUM62-based TCRdist calculated between CDR3 peptides within each V-J. Welch's t-statistics and random forest reduced roughly 540 V-J features to about 13, which were used in a naive Bayes classifier (R e1071). TCRdb cleaned the public reads at Q25 with fastp, built clones with MiXCR and kept in-frame beta chains. Entries are consolidated by CDR3 protein sequence, retaining the most common genes and DNA. What appears here as the V and J calls and clone size reflects TCRdb's work, not the paper's. In all, the sample holds about 400,000 distinct CDR3 sequences, and roughly 15% of those were seen once. The ten top clones hold roughly a fifth of the sample.

Ophthalmopathy patients had moderately to severely active disease, with a Clinical Activity Score of 3 or more, a NOSPECS grade of 4 or more, and a disease duration of less than 3 months. Patients with uncontrolled infections, other autoimmune diseases, pregnancy or lactation were excluded. Clinical symptoms, serum thyroxine and TRAb, thyroid ultrasound, and orbital computed tomography formed the basis for the diagnoses. Ficoll-Paque density gradient centrifugation was used to isolate PBMCs from around 10 ml of fresh peripheral blood. Trizol reagent was used to extract total RNA, and RNA quality was then checked on an Agilent 2100 Bioanalyzer. Inclusive of the bounding cysteine and phenylalanine, the CDR3 is 16 residues long. Solely the CDR3 DNA is kept, with 48 bases framed from the first base. At the junction V is shortened by 0 bases and J by 2 bases, with 9 bases in between. Per the germline V gene, SGHRS is the CDR1 and YFSETQ is the CDR2.

This clonotype originated in a woman aged 60 to 75 with Graves' ophthalmopathy. Recombination connected TRBV5-1 to TRBJ2-6; the D segment might be TRBD1 or TRBD2, since each matches 5 bases. Sequenced sample: blood. CDR3 reads: CASSLAGGTGANVLTF. The nucleotides are TGCGCCAGCAGCTTGGCTGGGGGTACTGGGGCCAACGTCCTGACTTTC.